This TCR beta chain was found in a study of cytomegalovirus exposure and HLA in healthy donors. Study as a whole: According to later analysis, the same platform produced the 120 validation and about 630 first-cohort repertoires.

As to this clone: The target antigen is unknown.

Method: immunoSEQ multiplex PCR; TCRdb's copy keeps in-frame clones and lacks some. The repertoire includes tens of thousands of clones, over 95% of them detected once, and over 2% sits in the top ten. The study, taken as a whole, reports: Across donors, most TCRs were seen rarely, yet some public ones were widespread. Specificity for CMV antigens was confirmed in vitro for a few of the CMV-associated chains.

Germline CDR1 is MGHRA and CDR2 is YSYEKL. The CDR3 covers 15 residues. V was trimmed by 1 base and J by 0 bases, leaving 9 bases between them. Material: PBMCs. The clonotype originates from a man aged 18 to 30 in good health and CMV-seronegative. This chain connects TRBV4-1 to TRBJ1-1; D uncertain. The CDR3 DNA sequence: TGCGCCAGCAGCCAAGCCACAAACCTGAACACTGAAGCTTTCTTT. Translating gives CASSQATNLNTEAFF.